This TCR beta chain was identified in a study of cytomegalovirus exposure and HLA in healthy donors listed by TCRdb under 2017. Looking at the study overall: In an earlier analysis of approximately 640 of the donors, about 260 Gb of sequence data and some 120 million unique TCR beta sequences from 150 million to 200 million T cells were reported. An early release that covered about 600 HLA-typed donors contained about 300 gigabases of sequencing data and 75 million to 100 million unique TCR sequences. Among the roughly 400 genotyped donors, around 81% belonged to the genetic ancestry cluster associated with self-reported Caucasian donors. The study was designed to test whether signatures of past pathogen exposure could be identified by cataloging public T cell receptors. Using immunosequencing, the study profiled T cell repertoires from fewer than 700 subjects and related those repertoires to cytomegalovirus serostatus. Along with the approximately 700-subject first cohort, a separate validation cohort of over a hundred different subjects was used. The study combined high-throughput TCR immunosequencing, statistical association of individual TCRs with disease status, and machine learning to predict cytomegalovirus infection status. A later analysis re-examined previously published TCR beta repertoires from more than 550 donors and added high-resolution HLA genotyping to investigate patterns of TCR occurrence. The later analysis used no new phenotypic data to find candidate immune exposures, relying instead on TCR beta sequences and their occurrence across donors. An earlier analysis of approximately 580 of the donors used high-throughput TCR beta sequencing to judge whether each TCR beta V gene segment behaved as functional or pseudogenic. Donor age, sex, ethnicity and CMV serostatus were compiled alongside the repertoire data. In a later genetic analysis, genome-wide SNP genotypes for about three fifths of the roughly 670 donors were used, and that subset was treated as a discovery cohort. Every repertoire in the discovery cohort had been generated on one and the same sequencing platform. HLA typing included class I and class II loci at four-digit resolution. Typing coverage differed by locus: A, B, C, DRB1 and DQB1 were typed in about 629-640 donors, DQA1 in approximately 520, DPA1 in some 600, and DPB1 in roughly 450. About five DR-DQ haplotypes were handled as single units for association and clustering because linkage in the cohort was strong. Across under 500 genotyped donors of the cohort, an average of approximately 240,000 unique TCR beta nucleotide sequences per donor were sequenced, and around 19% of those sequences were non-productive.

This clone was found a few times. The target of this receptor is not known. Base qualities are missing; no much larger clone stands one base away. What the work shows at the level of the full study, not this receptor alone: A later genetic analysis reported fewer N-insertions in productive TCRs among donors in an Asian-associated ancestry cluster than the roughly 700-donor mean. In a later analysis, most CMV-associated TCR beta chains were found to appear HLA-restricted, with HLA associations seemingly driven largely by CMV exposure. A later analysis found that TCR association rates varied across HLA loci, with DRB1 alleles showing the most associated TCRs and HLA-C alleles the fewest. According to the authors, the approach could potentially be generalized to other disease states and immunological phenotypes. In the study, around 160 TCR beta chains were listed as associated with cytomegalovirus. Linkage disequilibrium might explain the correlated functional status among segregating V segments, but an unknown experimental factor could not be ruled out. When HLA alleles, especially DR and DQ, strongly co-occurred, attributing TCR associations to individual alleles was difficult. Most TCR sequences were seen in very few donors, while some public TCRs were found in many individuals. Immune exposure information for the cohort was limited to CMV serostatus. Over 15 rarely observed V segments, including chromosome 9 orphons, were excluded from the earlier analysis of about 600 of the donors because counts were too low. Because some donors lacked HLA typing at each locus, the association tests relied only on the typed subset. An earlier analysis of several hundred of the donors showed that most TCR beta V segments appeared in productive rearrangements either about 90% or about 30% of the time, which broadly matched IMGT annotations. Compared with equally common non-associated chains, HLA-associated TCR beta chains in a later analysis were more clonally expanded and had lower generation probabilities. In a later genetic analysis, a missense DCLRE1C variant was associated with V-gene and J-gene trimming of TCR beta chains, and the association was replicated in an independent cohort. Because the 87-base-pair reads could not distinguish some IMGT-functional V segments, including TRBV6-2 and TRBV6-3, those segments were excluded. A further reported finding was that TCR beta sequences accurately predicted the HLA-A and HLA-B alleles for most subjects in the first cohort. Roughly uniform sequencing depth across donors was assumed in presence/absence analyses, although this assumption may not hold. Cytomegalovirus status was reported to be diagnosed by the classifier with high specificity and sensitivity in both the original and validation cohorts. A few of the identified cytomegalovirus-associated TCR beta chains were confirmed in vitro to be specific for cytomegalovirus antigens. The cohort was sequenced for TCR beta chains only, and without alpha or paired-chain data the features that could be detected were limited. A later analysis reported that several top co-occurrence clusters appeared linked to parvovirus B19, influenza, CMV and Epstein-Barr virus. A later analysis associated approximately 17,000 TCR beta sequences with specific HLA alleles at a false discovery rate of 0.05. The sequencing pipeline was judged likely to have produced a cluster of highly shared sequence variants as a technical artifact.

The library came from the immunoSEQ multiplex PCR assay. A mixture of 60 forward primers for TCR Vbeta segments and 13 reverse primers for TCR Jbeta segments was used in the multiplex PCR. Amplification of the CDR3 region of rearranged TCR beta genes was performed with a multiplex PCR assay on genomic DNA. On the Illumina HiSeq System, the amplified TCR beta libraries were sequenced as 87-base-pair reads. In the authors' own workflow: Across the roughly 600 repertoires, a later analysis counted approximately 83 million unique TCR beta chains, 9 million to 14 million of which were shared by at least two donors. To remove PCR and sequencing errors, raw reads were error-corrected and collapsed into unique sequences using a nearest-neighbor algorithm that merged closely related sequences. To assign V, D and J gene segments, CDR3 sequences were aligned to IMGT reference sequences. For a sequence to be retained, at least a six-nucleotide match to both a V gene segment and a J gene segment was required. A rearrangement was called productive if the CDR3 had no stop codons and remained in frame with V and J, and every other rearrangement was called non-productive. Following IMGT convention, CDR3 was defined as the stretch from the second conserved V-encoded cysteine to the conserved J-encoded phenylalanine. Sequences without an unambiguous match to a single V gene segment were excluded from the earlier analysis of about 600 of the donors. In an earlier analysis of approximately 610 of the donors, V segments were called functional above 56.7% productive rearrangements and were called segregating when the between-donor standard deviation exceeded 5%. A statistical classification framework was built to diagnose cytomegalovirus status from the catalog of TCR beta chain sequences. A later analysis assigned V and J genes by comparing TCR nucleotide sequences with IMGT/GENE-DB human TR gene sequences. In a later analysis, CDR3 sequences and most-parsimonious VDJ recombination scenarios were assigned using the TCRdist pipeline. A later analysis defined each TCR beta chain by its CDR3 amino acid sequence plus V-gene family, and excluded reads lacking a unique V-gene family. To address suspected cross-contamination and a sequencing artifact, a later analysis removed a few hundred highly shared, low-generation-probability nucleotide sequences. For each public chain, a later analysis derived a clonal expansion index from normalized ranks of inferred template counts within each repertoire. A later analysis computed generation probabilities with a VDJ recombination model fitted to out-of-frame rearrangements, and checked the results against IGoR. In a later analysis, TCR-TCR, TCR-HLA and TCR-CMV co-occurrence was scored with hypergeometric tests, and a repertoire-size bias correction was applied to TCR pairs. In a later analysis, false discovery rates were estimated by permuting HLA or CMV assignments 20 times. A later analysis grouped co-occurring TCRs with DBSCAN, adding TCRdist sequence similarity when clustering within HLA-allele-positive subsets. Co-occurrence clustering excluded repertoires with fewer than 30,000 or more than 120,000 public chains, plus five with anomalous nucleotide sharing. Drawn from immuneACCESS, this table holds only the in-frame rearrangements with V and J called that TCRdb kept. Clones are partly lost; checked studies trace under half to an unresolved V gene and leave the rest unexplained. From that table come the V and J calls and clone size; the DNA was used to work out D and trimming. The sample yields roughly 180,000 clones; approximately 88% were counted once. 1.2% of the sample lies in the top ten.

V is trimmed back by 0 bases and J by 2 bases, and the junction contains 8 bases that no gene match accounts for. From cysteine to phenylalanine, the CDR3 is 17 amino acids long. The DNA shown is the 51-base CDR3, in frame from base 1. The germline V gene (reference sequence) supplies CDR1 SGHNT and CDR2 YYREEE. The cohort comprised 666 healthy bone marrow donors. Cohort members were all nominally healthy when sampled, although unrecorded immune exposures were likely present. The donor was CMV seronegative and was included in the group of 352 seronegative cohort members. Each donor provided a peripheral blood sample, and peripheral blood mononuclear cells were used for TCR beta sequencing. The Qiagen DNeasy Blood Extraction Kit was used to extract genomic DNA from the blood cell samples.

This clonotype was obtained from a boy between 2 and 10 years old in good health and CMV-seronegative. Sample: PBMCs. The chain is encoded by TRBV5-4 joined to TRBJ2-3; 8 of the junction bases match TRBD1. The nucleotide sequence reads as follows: TGTGCCAGCAGCTTGGGTGTATGGGGACAGGACACAGATACGCAGTATTTT. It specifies CASSLGVWGQDTDTQYF.